The present TCR beta chain was sequenced within a study of blood T cell repertoires in COVID-19. The data were produced by immunoSEQ multiplex PCR, yet TCRdb's version contains in-frame clones alone and is incomplete. This table holds 90,000 or so clones, about 87% found once. The CDR3 covers 15 residues. Losses at the gene ends were 4 bases for V and 5 bases for J; bases not matched to a gene: 7. Germline CDR1 SGHNT, CDR2 YYREEE (reference sequence). Sequenced material: peripheral blood. V usage is TRBV5-4 and J usage is TRBJ1-1; 11 bases are shared with TRBD1. The sequence was collected from a man aged 80 or over with acute or convalescent COVID-19. This chain's CDR3 is CASSPGQGEGTEAFF. The CDR3 nucleotides read TGTGCCAGCAGCCCGGGACAGGGGGAAGGTACTGAAGCTTTCTTT. Looking up the rest from reference TRBV5-4 and TRBJ1-1 gives the full variable domain: ETGVTQSPTHLIKTRGQQVTLRCSSQSGHNTVSWYQQALGQGPQFIFQYYREEENGRGNFPPRFSGLQFPNYSSELNVNALELDDSALYLCASSPGQGEGTEAFFGQGTRLTVV.